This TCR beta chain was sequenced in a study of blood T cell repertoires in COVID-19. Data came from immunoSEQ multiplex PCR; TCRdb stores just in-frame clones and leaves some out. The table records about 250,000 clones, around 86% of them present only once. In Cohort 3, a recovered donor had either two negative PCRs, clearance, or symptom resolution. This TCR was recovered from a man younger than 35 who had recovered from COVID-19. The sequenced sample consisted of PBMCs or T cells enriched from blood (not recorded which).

This chain's CDR3 is CASSSPGGLNNSPLHF. CDR3 bases: TGTGCCAGCAGCTCCCCGGGGGGGCTGAACAATTCACCCCTCCACTTT. The rearrangement uses TRBV28 and TRBJ1-6; D possibly corresponds to TRBD1 (6 bases). Deletions cut 6 bases from V and 7 bases from J, with 19 bases between. This CDR3 is built from 16 residues. Germline V gene sequence: CDR1 MDHEN, CDR2 SYDVKM.